This entry lists 10 T cell receptor beta chains sequenced from one sample in a study of blood T cell repertoires in COVID-19. Only in-frame clones appear in the TCRdb table, and some are missing; sequencing was by immunoSEQ multiplex PCR. Of about 270,000 clones in the sample, roughly 90% were seen once. The sequenced material came from PBMCs or T cells enriched from blood (not recorded which). These receptors all come from a middle-aged woman with acute COVID-19.

This chain connects TRBV28 to TRBJ2-2; perhaps TRBD1 as D (5 bases). Trimming left V 1 base short and J 7 bases short, with 10 bases between. Looked up from germline, CDR1 is MDHEN and CDR2 is SYDVKM. The CDR3 totals 14 residues. The CDR3 DNA sequence: TGTGCCAGCAGTTTATTAGGGGTCCTCGGGGAGCTGTTTTTT. It encodes CASSLLGVLGELFF.

This chain links TRBV3-1 (or the pseudogene TRBV3-2) with TRBJ2-2; a weak D match, TRBD2 (5 bases). The CDR3 length is 15 residues. The ends were cut back, 8 bases at V and 4 bases at J, with 17 bases in the middle. Germline CDR1 LGHDT, CDR2 YNNKEL (reference sequence). CDR3 sequence: CASRPRGVGTGELFF. The CDR3 bases are TGTGCCAGCCGCCCCCGGGGTGTGGGCACCGGGGAGCTGTTTTTT.

CDR3 amino acids: CASSPGTGTHGYTF. CDR3 in DNA: TGTGCCAGCAGTCCCGGGACTGGGACCCATGGCTACACCTTC. The chain recombines TRBV2 with TRBJ1-2, with D possibly being TRBD1 (5 bases). Germline CDR1 is SNHLY and CDR2 is FYNNEI. The V and J ends lost 5 bases and 6 bases respectively, with 16 bases between them. This CDR3 comprises 14 residues.

The genes are TRBV5-1 and TRBJ1-5; D is unclear. The CDR3 is 13 residues long. V lost 0 bases and J lost 9, with 10 bases in between. Germline CDR1 and CDR2: SGHRS and YFSETQ. Here the CDR3 reads CASSLGPGWPQHF. The CDR3 nucleotides are TGCGCCAGCAGCTTGGGCCCAGGATGGCCCCAGCATTTT.

The V call is TRBV28, the J call TRBJ1-1; no clear D. Per the germline V gene, CDR1 is MDHEN and CDR2 is SYDVKM. This CDR3 is built from 13 residues. The V gene lost 3 bases and the J gene lost 4 bases, with 9 bases spanning the gap. As DNA, the CDR3 is TGTGCCAGCAGTTTTAGTCGGGGCACTGAAGCTTTCTTT. Residues: CASSFSRGTEAFF.

This rearrangement joins TRBV24-1 to TRBJ1-1; weak D call: TRBD1 (5 bases). Trimming removed 11 bases from V and 2 bases from J, with 17 bases in between. Germline V gives CDR1 KGHDR, CDR2 SFDVKD. The CDR3 runs 14 residues. The DNA of the CDR3 is TGTGCCAGCGCCTCGGGGGAGGGCAACACTGAAGCTTTCTTT. Its protein product is CASASGEGNTEAFF.

The sample holds one count of this clone. One junction end disagrees with the germline gene, perhaps due to a read error. The V call is TRBV7-9, the J call TRBJ1-4; 7 bases fit TRBD1. This CDR3 comprises 15 residues. The germline CDR1 and CDR2 sequences are SEHNR and FQNEAQ (reference sequence). CDR3 sequence reads: CANSLLDRDNEKLFF. In DNA, the CDR3 is TGTGCCAACAGCTTATTAGACAGGGATAATGAAAAACTGTTTTTT.

The rearrangement uses TRBV3-1 (or the pseudogene TRBV3-2) and TRBJ1-4; 8 nucleotides agree with TRBD1. Germline V gene lookup returns CDR1 LGHDT and CDR2 YNNKEL (reference sequence). The CDR3 runs 17 residues. The V segment lost 4 bases and the J segment 3 bases; nucleotides outside the gene matches: 10. CDR3 coding DNA: TGTGCCAGCAGCCCCGCCCCCGTGGACAGGGCTAATGAAAAACTGTTTTTT. Translated, it gives CASSPAPVDRANEKLFF.

The chain couples TRBV18 to TRBJ1-1; D unclear. Germline CDR1 is KGHSH and CDR2 is LQKENI. Deletions cut 6 bases from V and 1 base from J, with 15 bases between. CDR3 length: 15 amino acids. CDR3 in amino acids: CASSHLAVANTEAFF. As DNA, the CDR3 is TGTGCCAGCTCCCACCTTGCAGTTGCGAACACTGAAGCTTTCTTT.

The CDR3 nucleotides read TGTGCCAGCAGCCAAATACTAGCGGGAGATGAGCAGTTCTTC. Its protein product is CASSQILAGDEQFF. The chain carries TRBV3-1 (or the pseudogene TRBV3-2) and TRBJ2-1; 11 bases align to TRBD2. This CDR3 is 14 amino acids long. Germline trimming cut 2 bases from V and 8 bases from J; bases unmatched to any gene: 2. Germline CDR1 LGHDT, CDR2 YNNKEL (reference sequence).